This TCR beta chain was recorded in a study of tumor-infiltrating lymphocytes in oesophageal squamous cell carcinoma. Germline loops: CDR1 SGHRS, CDR2 YFSETQ. Trimming took off 0 bases at V and 8 bases at J, with 23 bases between the two ends. The length of the CDR3 is 17 residues. TCRdb independently ran MiXCR on the PCR reads; one entry per CDR3 protein. The sample lists around 16,000 distinct CDR3 sequences, about 40% occurring once. This clonotype was found many times. The TCR was taken from a female donor with esophageal squamous cell carcinoma. Input material: blood. The chain employs TRBV5-1 and TRBJ1-2; D possibly corresponds to TRBD1 (6 bases). The CDR3 sequence is CASSLESPTRGRGGYTF. The CDR3 DNA reads as TGCGCCAGCAGCTTGGAATCGCCCACAAGGGGCAGGGGCGGCTACACCTTC.